This T cell receptor (beta chain) was sequenced for a study of blood T cell repertoires in COVID-19. Study summary: Spain, Italy and the United States supplied samples that represented acute and convalescent COVID-19. The cDNA or gDNA used as material had been derived from T cells, B-cell-depleted T cells, or PBMCs.

Per the study methods: Amplification of reference gene primers was used by the study to estimate nucleated cell counts. Sequenced by immunoSEQ multiplex PCR; TCRdb stores in-frame clones only, minus some. V and J calls plus clone size are reproduced from that table; the DNA served to infer D and trimming. The table lists hundreds of thousands of clones, approximately 81% of them singletons. The receptor comes from a woman of 80 years or more with active or convalescent COVID-19. The sample comprised peripheral blood.

The CDR3 is CASTLLREQYF. In DNA, the CDR3 is TGTGCCAGCACCCTCCTCCGCGAGCAGTACTTC. V and J are TRBV2 and TRBJ2-7; D is unclear. V was cut by 7 bases and J by 6 bases, with 10 bases left in between. The germline gives CDR1 SNHLY, CDR2 FYNNEI. This CDR3 is built from 11 residues.